Listed here are 20 T cell receptor beta chains from one sample, sequenced in a study of shared clonotypes between healthy human individuals. Using immunoSEQ multiplex PCR, the repertoire was profiled, and TCRdb retains in-frame clones only, with some absent. The sample lists roughly 640,000 clones, around 74% occurring once. The source material was memory CD4+ T cells sorted from blood. Subset noted: CD45RA-negative fraction. The receptors were sampled from a woman aged 25 to 39 in good health.

This clone occurred a few times. This rearrangement joins TRBV29-1 to TRBJ2-3; D unclear. This CDR3 is built from 13 residues. Trimming cost V 7 bases and J 6 bases, with 17 bases left between them. The germline CDR1 and CDR2 sequences are SQVTM and ANQGSEA. The CDR3 loop reads CSALGPGPDTQYF. CDR3 DNA: TGCAGCGCCCTAGGGCCGGGCCCCGATACGCAGTATTTT.

The gene calls are TRBV7-9 and TRBJ2-7, with TRBD1 matching 8 bases. V shed 5 bases and J 10 bases; nucleotides not matched to a gene: 13. Germline V CDR1 and CDR2: SEHNR, FQNEAQ (reference sequence). The CDR3 sequence is 14 residues long. CDR3 protein: CASSVDRGPRSQYF. The CDR3 bases are TGTGCCAGCAGCGTTGACAGGGGCCCGCGCTCTCAGTACTTC.

This chain connects TRBV2 to TRBJ2-7; 8 nucleotides match TRBD2. From germline, CDR1 is SNHLY and CDR2 FYNNEI. This CDR3 is 15 amino acids long. Losses at the gene ends were 2 bases for V and 4 bases for J; bases not matched to a gene: 7. CDR3 sequence reads: CASSELSGGPYEQYF. In DNA form, the CDR3 reads TGTGCCAGCAGTGAACTCTCGGGAGGGCCTTACGAGCAGTACTTC.

The rearrangement links TRBV28 to TRBJ1-6; the D is unclear. V gave up 3 bases and J gave up 7 bases, with 10 bases separating them. The CDR3 totals 14 residues. Germline assignment: CDR1 MDHEN and CDR2 SYDVKM. The CDR3 spells CASSFRRTNSPLHF. CDR3 nucleotide sequence: TGTGCCAGCAGTTTCAGGAGGACCAATTCACCCCTCCACTTT.

The V call is TRBV14, the J call TRBJ2-1; TRBD2 aligns across 7 bases. Germline loops: CDR1 SGHDN, CDR2 FVKESK. J gave up 3 bases and V 1 base, and 9 bases lay outside the gene matches. This CDR3 contains 17 residues. The CDR3 sequence: CASSQGLAASVYNEQFF. The CDR3 DNA follows: TGTGCCAGCAGCCAAGGACTAGCTGCTTCTGTCTACAATGAGCAGTTCTTC.

This clone was counted only a few times. The chain couples TRBV5-6 to TRBJ1-3; TRBD1 is a possible D gene (5 bases). The germline V gene encodes CDR1 SGHDT and CDR2 YYEEEE. The CDR3 is made up of 17 amino acids. V lost 4 bases to trimming and J lost 0 bases, with 17 bases between them. In nucleotides, the CDR3 is TGTGCCAGCAGCCGAAGATCCAGGGTCTACTCTGGAAACACCATATATTTT. Amino acid sequence: CASSRRSRVYSGNTIYF.

As to this clone: Other DNA sequences from this sample encode an identical CDR3 as well. This sequence joins TRBV5-1 and TRBJ2-6; no reliable D call. Germline V gives CDR1 SGHRS, CDR2 YFSETQ. V lost 0 bases and J lost 0, with 1 base in between. The CDR3 sequence is 14 residues long. The chain's CDR3 is CASSLGSGANVLTF. The DNA of the CDR3 is TGCGCCAGCAGCTTGGGCTCTGGGGCCAACGTCCTGACTTTC.

This clone has just one count. The chain links TRBV6-1 to TRBJ1-5; D gene uncertain. The CDR3 length is 14 residues. V was cut by 2 bases and J by 0 bases, with 5 bases left in between. CDR1 is MNHNS, CDR2 SASEGT, per germline. CDR3 loop: CASSEIYSNQPQHF. In nucleotides, the CDR3 is TGTGCCAGCAGTGAAATATATAGCAATCAGCCCCAGCATTTT.

This chain links TRBV10-1 with TRBJ2-5, with 8 nucleotides matching TRBD2. The CDR3 is 13 amino acids. Germline CDR1 is WNHNN and CDR2 is SYGVQD (reference sequence). With V trimmed by 2 bases and J by 5 bases, 1 base remained unmatched. CDR3 nucleotide sequence: TGCGCCAGCAGTGAGACGGGGGGGGAGACCCAGTACTTC. Residues: CASSETGGETQYF.

The genes are TRBV14 and TRBJ2-1, with D perhaps assigned TRBD1 or TRBD2 (5 bases each). This CDR3 contains 20 residues. The germline gives CDR1 SGHDN, CDR2 FVKESK. Trimming left V 1 base short and J 6 bases short, with 28 bases between. The CDR3 bases are TGTGCCAGCAGCCAAGGATTGGGACGAGAGCGAGGTCTCTTCGGCAATGAGCAGTTCTTC. Protein: CASSQGLGRERGLFGNEQFF.

The chain uses TRBV30 and TRBJ1-3; the D is unclear. Germline V gives CDR1 GTSNPN, CDR2 SVGIG (reference sequence). This CDR3 spans 11 amino acids. Trimming cost V 3 bases and J 7 bases, with 7 bases left between them. This CDR3 reads CAWSGGNTIYF. CDR3 bases: TGTGCCTGGAGCGGAGGGAACACCATATATTTT.

The table lists this clone with a few counts. The chain is built from TRBV2 and TRBJ2-1; 7 nucleotides align to TRBD1. Germline CDR1 is SNHLY and CDR2 is FYNNEI. The V segment lost 4 bases and the J segment 12 bases; nucleotides outside the gene matches: 9. The CDR3 spans 13 residues. CDR3 sequence: CASSATGALGQFF. The CDR3 coding sequence is TGTGCCAGCAGTGCTACAGGGGCCCTCGGGCAGTTCTTC. The entire variable domain, with the rest obtained from reference TRBV2 and TRBJ2-1, is as follows: EPEVTQTPSHQVTQMGQEVILRCVPISNHLYFYWYRQILGQKVEFLVSFYNNEISEKSEIFDDQFSVERPDGSNFTLKIRSTKLEDSAMYFCASSATGALGQFFGPGTRLTVL.

In this sample, this clone turned up once. This chain uses TRBV5-1 with TRBJ2-3; 7 bases match TRBD1. The CDR3 runs 14 residues. The J segment lost 1 base and the V segment lost 5 bases, leaving 4 bases of the junction unmatched. From germline, CDR1 is SGHRS and CDR2 YFSETQ. CDR3 in amino acids: CASRQGQGTDTQYF. CDR3 in DNA: TGCGCCAGCAGACAGGGGCAGGGCACAGATACGCAGTATTTT.

This sequence joins TRBV2 and TRBJ1-4; D remains unclear. V lost 6 bases to trimming and J lost 7 bases, with 15 bases between them. This CDR3 comprises 14 residues. The germline CDR1 and CDR2 sequences are SNHLY and FYNNEI. The CDR3 loop reads CASRDRARGEKLFF. CDR3 nucleotides: TGTGCCAGCAGGGATCGGGCGCGAGGTGAAAAACTGTTTTTT.

V and J are TRBV28 and TRBJ1-5; tentatively, D is TRBD1 (6 bases). Germline CDR1 MDHEN, CDR2 SYDVKM. The CDR3 is 15 amino acids. V was cut by 6 bases and J by 2 bases, with 14 bases left in between. This CDR3 is CASRQGSYRNQPQHF. For the CDR3, the DNA is TGTGCCAGCAGGCAGGGGAGTTATCGCAATCAGCCCCAGCATTTT.

In this sample, this clone turned up a few times. The rearrangement links TRBV5-1 to TRBJ2-3; 9 nucleotides agree with TRBD2. CDR3 length: 16 residues. Trimming removed 4 bases from V and 4 bases from J; junction bases left unmatched: 10. Germline values: CDR1 SGHRS, CDR2 YFSETQ. The CDR3 DNA is TGCGCCAGCAGCCCCCAGGCTAGCGGGATCTCAGATACGCAGTATTTT. Its translation is CASSPQASGISDTQYF.

The chain employs TRBV30 and TRBJ2-1; no definite D call. The CDR3 totals 13 residues. Trimming cost V 5 bases and J 0 bases, with 8 bases left between them. Germline V gives CDR1 GTSNPN, CDR2 SVGIG (reference sequence). CDR3 sequence: CAWAYGSYNEQFF. The CDR3 DNA follows: TGTGCCTGGGCTTACGGCTCCTACAATGAGCAGTTCTTC.

The V and J genes are TRBV28 and TRBJ2-7, with D maybe TRBD1 (6 bases). This CDR3 region has 12 residues. Per the germline V gene, CDR1 is MDHEN and CDR2 is SYDVKM. The V gene lost 7 bases and the J gene lost 6 bases, with 13 bases spanning the gap. The CDR3 spells CASTQGIFEQYF. The CDR3 bases are TGTGCCAGCACCCAGGGGATTTTCGAGCAGTACTTC. The whole variable domain, filled in from reference TRBV28 and TRBJ2-7, reads DVKVTQSSRYLVKRTGEKVFLECVQDMDHENMFWYRQDPGLGLRLIYFSYDVKMKEKGDIPEGYSVSREKKERFSLILESASTNQTSMYLCASTQGIFEQYFGPGTRLTVT.

The gene calls are TRBV11-2 and TRBJ2-4; D is unresolved. Germline V gene sequence: CDR1 SGHAT, CDR2 FQNNGV. The ends were cut back, 6 bases at V and 3 bases at J, with 9 bases in the middle. The CDR3 covers 13 residues. This CDR3 is CASRGIGKNIQYF. CDR3 sequence (DNA): TGTGCCAGCAGGGGGATTGGCAAAAACATTCAGTACTTC.

This clone was seen a few times. The V and J genes are TRBV2 and TRBJ2-1, with D maybe TRBD2 (6 bases). V shed 7 bases and J shed 1 base, with 11 bases lying between them. The length of the CDR3 is 14 residues. Germline V lookup: CDR1 SNHLY, CDR2 FYNNEI. The CDR3 region is CASNGGMSYNEQFF. For the CDR3, the DNA is TGTGCCAGCAACGGCGGGATGTCCTACAATGAGCAGTTCTTC.